These T cell receptor beta chains were read from a single sample in a study of blood T cells in healthy people across ages. TCRdb re-called the 5' RACE reads with MiXCR, one entry per CDR3 protein. The sample yields under 2 million distinct CDR3 sequences, roughly a third seen once. The sequenced material came from blood. The receptors here all came from a woman in her twenties or thirties in good health. Both conserved end residues are part of each CDR3. Fields, in order: D gene, clone size, J gene, V gene, CDR3 DNA, CDR3 protein. D genes are given only for firm matches. Only part of the rows carry a size: once, few, many, or a class if the clone is expanded.

D: .
size: .
J: TRBJ2-1
V: TRBV27
DNA: TGTGCCAGCAGTTTAAGTTTTAACAGATACAATGAGCAGTTCTTC
CDR3: CASSLSFNRYNEQFF

D: TRBD2
size: few
J: TRBJ2-1
V: TRBV4-1
DNA: TGCGCCAGCAGCCAAGATAAAAAGGCTAGCGGGAGGGTCGGTGAGCAGTTCTTC
CDR3: CASSQDKKASGRVGEQFF

D: TRBD2
size: .
J: TRBJ2-5
V: TRBV4-1
DNA: TGCGCCAGCAGCCAAGATGGTAGCGGGGGTCTAGGGACCCAGTACTTC
CDR3: CASSQDGSGGLGTQYF

D: TRBD1
size: .
J: TRBJ2-5
V: TRBV12-3/TRBV12-4
DNA: TGTGCCAGCAGTTTAAGGGACAGGGCTCCACAAGAGACCCAGTACTTC
CDR3: CASSLRDRAPQETQYF

D: .
size: few
J: TRBJ1-2
V: TRBV27
DNA: TGTGCCAGCAGTTTAGGAGGCCTAGGGGGCTACACCTTC
CDR3: CASSLGGLGGYTF

D: TRBD1
size: few
J: TRBJ1-4
V: TRBV4-1
DNA: TGCGCCAGCAGCCGAGGACAGGGGGCGGGAGAAAAACTGTTTTTT
CDR3: CASSRGQGAGEKLFF

D: TRBD1
size: .
J: TRBJ2-1
V: TRBV7-3
DNA: TGTGCCAGCAGCTCCTCGGGACAGCTCTACAATGAGCAGTTCTTC
CDR3: CASSSSGQLYNEQFF

D: .
size: .
J: TRBJ2-3
V: TRBV5-1
DNA: TGCGCCAGCAGCCAGGGATTCAGCACAGATACGCAGTATTTT
CDR3: CASSQGFSTDTQYF

D: TRBD2
size: .
J: TRBJ2-7
V: TRBV27
DNA: TGTGCCAGCAGTTTATCGCCCGCGGGAGGAACCTACGAGCAGTACTTC
CDR3: CASSLSPAGGTYEQYF

D: .
size: few
J: TRBJ1-6
V: TRBV6-1
DNA: TGTGCCAGTGGTGTGACGGCAGACTCACCCCTCCACTTT
CDR3: CASGVTADSPLHF

D: TRBD1
size: .
J: TRBJ1-5
V: TRBV5-1
DNA: TGCGCCAGCAGCTTACAGGGGGCGAGCAATCAGCCCCAGCATTTT
CDR3: CASSLQGASNQPQHF

D: .
size: .
J: TRBJ2-7
V: TRBV12-3/TRBV12-4
DNA: TGTGCCTGCAGCAAAAAGAGGACAGTGCTCTACGAGCAGTACTTC
CDR3: CACSKKRTVLYEQYF

D: .
size: few
J: TRBJ2-7
V: TRBV7-2
DNA: TGTGCCAGCAGCTTTTCATCCTACAGCTCCTACGAGCAGTACTTC
CDR3: CASSFSSYSSYEQYF

D: .
size: once
J: TRBJ1-1
V: TRBV5-1
DNA: TGCGCCAGCAGCTTATCCAGGGAGTACACTGAAGCTTTCTTT
CDR3: CASSLSREYTEAFF

D: .
size: .
J: TRBJ2-7
V: TRBV28
DNA: TGTGCCAGCAGTCAATCGACACGGACCTACGAGCAGTACTTC
CDR3: CASSQSTRTYEQYF

D: TRBD2
size: .
J: TRBJ2-1
V: TRBV12-3/TRBV12-4
DNA: TGTGCCAGCAGTTCCCCGGGACTAGCGGAGTACAATGGGCAGTTCTTC
CDR3: CASSSPGLAEYNGQFF

D: TRBD1
size: .
J: TRBJ1-6
V: TRBV2
DNA: TGTGCCAGCAGTGACTCGGGACAGAAAAATTCACCCCTCCACTTT
CDR3: CASSDSGQKNSPLHF

D: TRBD1
size: once
J: TRBJ2-1
V: TRBV20-1
DNA: TGCAGTGCTAGAGATCGCGGGGACAGGTACAATGAGCAGTTCTTC
CDR3: CSARDRGDRYNEQFF

D: .
size: many
J: TRBJ2-7
V: TRBV7-9
DNA: TGTGCCAGCAGCTACGACATAGGGGCCTACGAGCAGTACTTC
CDR3: CASSYDIGAYEQYF

D: .
size: .
J: TRBJ2-7
V: TRBV25-1
DNA: TGTGCCAGCAGTGAATCAGAGGGAACCTACGAGCAGTACTTC
CDR3: CASSESEGTYEQYF

D: .
size: .
J: TRBJ1-1
V: TRBV27
DNA: TGTGCCAGCAGGGCCATGGGGGCGGCTGAAGCTTTCTTT
CDR3: CASRAMGAAEAFF

D: TRBD1
size: few
J: TRBJ2-5
V: TRBV15
DNA: TGTGCCACCAGCAGAGATCGTGGGACAGGGGGTGGCCGGGAGACCCAGTACTTC
CDR3: CATSRDRGTGGGRETQYF

D: TRBD1
size: .
J: TRBJ1-5
V: TRBV20-1
DNA: TGCAGTGCTAGATCGGACAGGTCCAATCAGCCCCAGCATTTT
CDR3: CSARSDRSNQPQHF

D: TRBD1
size: few
J: TRBJ1-2
V: TRBV20-1
DNA: TGCAGTGCTAGAGCAAGGACAGGGGCCAGCAGTGGCTACACCTTC
CDR3: CSARARTGASSGYTF

D: .
size: few
J: TRBJ2-1
V: TRBV27
DNA: TGTGCCAGCAGTTTCCCCCCGAGAAGGGTCCCCTACAATGAGCAGTTCTTC
CDR3: CASSFPPRRVPYNEQFF

D: .
size: many
J: TRBJ2-5
V: TRBV2
DNA: TGTGCCAGCCGGCCCGGAGGGTACCAAGAGACCCAGTACTTC
CDR3: CASRPGGYQETQYF

D: .
size: many
J: TRBJ2-7
V: TRBV29-1
DNA: TGCAGCGTTGTGGGGGCCAAATTTAATACCTACGAGCAGTACTTC
CDR3: CSVVGAKFNTYEQYF

D: .
size: few
J: TRBJ2-7
V: TRBV20-1
DNA: TGCAGTGCTAGAGACCGCGGGAATTCCTACGAGCAGTACTTC
CDR3: CSARDRGNSYEQYF

D: .
size: many
J: TRBJ1-2
V: TRBV7-2
DNA: TGTGCCAGCAGCCCAGGGCTGGGTGGCTACACCTTC
CDR3: CASSPGLGGYTF

D: .
size: few
J: TRBJ1-5
V: TRBV12-3/TRBV12-4
DNA: TGTGCCAGCAGCCCCCAGGCAAACGGCAATCAGCCCCAGCATTTT
CDR3: CASSPQANGNQPQHF

D: .
size: few
J: TRBJ2-5
V: TRBV3-1
DNA: TGTGCCAGCAGCCAAGGGCAGGTGGAGACCCAGTACTTC
CDR3: CASSQGQVETQYF

D: .
size: few
J: TRBJ2-1
V: TRBV6-1
DNA: TGTGCCAGCTCCCGGGAGCAGTTCTTC
CDR3: CASSREQFF

D: .
size: few
J: TRBJ1-2
V: TRBV25-1
DNA: TGTGCCAGCAGTGAGATAGGGACGGGCGGAGGCTACACCTTC
CDR3: CASSEIGTGGGYTF

D: TRBD2
size: many
J: TRBJ2-7
V: TRBV5-1
DNA: TGCGCCAGCAGACCCGGGGCGGGGGTTAACGAGCAGTACTTC
CDR3: CASRPGAGVNEQYF

D: TRBD1
size: few
J: TRBJ1-2
V: TRBV9
DNA: TGTGCCAGCAGCGACCACCGGGACAGCTCCGCTGGCTACACCTTC
CDR3: CASSDHRDSSAGYTF

D: TRBD2
size: few
J: TRBJ2-3
V: TRBV20-1
DNA: TGCAGTGCTAGCCGGACTAGCGGGGGAATAGATACGCAGTATTTT
CDR3: CSASRTSGGIDTQYF

D: .
size: many
J: TRBJ2-7
V: TRBV5-1
DNA: TGCGCCAGCAGCTTTCTCGGGTTGGGCGACGAGCAGTACTTC
CDR3: CASSFLGLGDEQYF

D: .
size: .
J: TRBJ1-5
V: TRBV7-3
DNA: TGTGCCAGCAGCTCACCTTATAGCCACCCAGGGGTAGGAAATCAGCCCCAGCATTTT
CDR3: CASSSPYSHPGVGNQPQHF

D: TRBD2
size: .
J: TRBJ2-1
V: TRBV2
DNA: TGTGCCAGCACGGGGGGGGAGGGAGTTTACAATGAGCAGTTCTTC
CDR3: CASTGGEGVYNEQFF

D: .
size: few
J: TRBJ2-3
V: TRBV27
DNA: TGTGCCAGCTCCCCGGACGGATTCAGTACGCAGTATTTT
CDR3: CASSPDGFSTQYF

D: TRBD2
size: .
J: TRBJ2-1
V: TRBV19
DNA: TGTGCCAGTAGTAGAGGTTGGCTAGCGGGGGAGTACAATGAGCAGTTCTTC
CDR3: CASSRGWLAGEYNEQFF

D: .
size: few
J: TRBJ2-1
V: TRBV7-8
DNA: TGTGCCAGCAGCATGGACATTGAGCAGTTCTTC
CDR3: CASSMDIEQFF

D: TRBD1
size: few
J: TRBJ2-4
V: TRBV20-1
DNA: TGCAGTGCTAGGGGGGAGACAGGGAGAGCCAAAAACATTCAGTACTTC
CDR3: CSARGETGRAKNIQYF

D: .
size: .
J: TRBJ1-2
V: TRBV28
DNA: TGTGCCAGCAGTTTGGACGGATCTAGTGGCTACACCTTC
CDR3: CASSLDGSSGYTF

D: .
size: few
J: TRBJ2-5
V: TRBV5-1
DNA: TGCGCCAGCAGCTTGGGGACTGATGAGACCCAGTACTTC
CDR3: CASSLGTDETQYF

D: .
size: few
J: TRBJ2-5
V: TRBV27
DNA: TGTGCCACGAGGTTCGGGGGCCAAGAGACCCAGTACTTC
CDR3: CATRFGGQETQYF

D: .
size: .
J: TRBJ1-2
V: TRBV29-1
DNA: TGCAGCGGTGAGGGGCGGACCTATGGCTACACCTTC
CDR3: CSGEGRTYGYTF

D: .
size: many
J: TRBJ2-7
V: TRBV9
DNA: TGTGCCAGCAGCGTAGAGGGCGATAGCGGCTACGAGCAGTACTTC
CDR3: CASSVEGDSGYEQYF